These 23 T cell receptor beta chains were all obtained from the same sample, sequenced in a study of cytomegalovirus exposure and HLA in healthy donors. Primers included in the PCR were 60 Vbeta and 13 Jbeta primers. TCRdb's copy holds only in-frame clones and misses some; the assay was immunoSEQ multiplex PCR. The data show around 150,000 clones, with around 75% seen just once and 4% to 5% held by the top ten. The specimen was PBMCs. The receptors shown here come from a man aged 18 to 29 in good health and CMV-seropositive.

This clone was picked up one time. This chain joins TRBV29-1 and TRBJ2-5, with 8 bases that match TRBD2. The germline CDR1 and CDR2 sequences are SQVTM and ANQGSEA. J gave up 5 bases and V 6 bases, and 11 bases lay outside the gene matches. The CDR3 is 14 residues long. The CDR3 DNA sequence: TGCAGCGTGACACTAGCGGAGGGGAGGGAGACCCAGTACTTC. This codes for CSVTLAEGRETQYF.

DNA of the CDR3: TGTGCCAGCTCACCTTCAGGGGGGCTGGATGAGCAGTTCTTC. Protein sequence: CASSPSGGLDEQFF. V and J are TRBV18 and TRBJ2-1; possibly TRBD1 for D (7 bases). The CDR3 covers 14 residues. Looked up from germline, CDR1 is KGHSH and CDR2 is LQKENI. V was clipped by 3 bases and J by 8 bases, with 14 bases between them.

The V gene is TRBV5-5, the J gene TRBJ2-5, with a possible D match to TRBD1 (5 bases). Germline V gene lookup returns CDR1 SGHKS and CDR2 YYEKEE (reference sequence). The CDR3 contains 15 residues. V was trimmed by 5 bases and J by 1 base, leaving 15 bases between them. The CDR3 loop reads CASSGRPDSQETQYF. The CDR3 DNA follows: TGTGCCAGCAGTGGCCGCCCTGACAGCCAAGAGACCCAGTACTTC.

The chain is built from TRBV7-9 and TRBJ1-1; 7 bases are a match to TRBD1. This CDR3 has 13 amino acids. In germline, CDR1 is SEHNR, CDR2 FQNEAQ (reference sequence). V lost 5 bases and J lost 1; bases outside the gene matches: 1. Here the CDR3 DNA reads TGTGCCAGCAGCCACAGGGGGAACACTGAAGCTTTCTTT. Protein: CASSHRGNTEAFF.

V is TRBV11-3 and J is TRBJ2-1; 8 nucleotides agree with TRBD2. There are 15 residues in the CDR3. Per germline, CDR1 SGHNT and CDR2 YENEEA. Trimming at V came to 3 bases and at J to 9 bases, leaving 10 bases not matched to a gene. CDR3 coding DNA: TGTGCCAGCAGCTTTTCAGGACTAGCCACAGGTGAGCAGTTCTTC. This translates into CASSFSGLATGEQFF.

The chain combines TRBV28 with TRBJ2-3; perhaps TRBD1 as D (5 bases). Trimming stripped 6 bases from V and 2 bases from J, with 15 bases between. This CDR3 region has 15 residues. Germline assignment: CDR1 MDHEN and CDR2 SYDVKM. The CDR3 nucleotides read TGTGCCAGCAGCCTAGACAGCCGGATCACAGATACGCAGTATTTT. Amino acids: CASSLDSRITDTQYF.

This clone was counted between two and nine times. V is TRBV5-6 and J is TRBJ2-2; D perhaps matches TRBD2 (6 bases). This CDR3 region has 15 residues. Trimming stripped 2 bases from V and 0 bases from J, with 8 bases between. The V gene's germline CDR1 is SGHDT and CDR2 YYEEEE. The CDR3: CASSFSSANTGELFF. In DNA form, the CDR3 reads TGTGCCAGCAGCTTTTCTAGCGCGAACACCGGGGAGCTGTTTTTT. The variable domain in full, completed from reference TRBV5-6 and TRBJ2-2, reads DAGVTQSPTHLIKTRGQQVTLRCSPKSGHDTVSWYQQALGQGPQFIFQYYEEEERQRGNFPDRFSGHQFPNYSSELNVNALLLGDSALYLCASSFSSANTGELFFGEGSRLTVL.

The chain couples TRBV25-1 to TRBJ1-1; 9 bases line up with TRBD1. Germline V gene lookup returns CDR1 MGHDK and CDR2 SYGVNS. The CDR3 extends over 16 amino acids. V lost 1 base and J lost 7; bases outside the gene matches: 10. The CDR3 DNA is TGTGCCAGCAGTGAATGGTCCGACAGGGGGGGTAGTGAAGCTTTCTTT. Its translation: CASSEWSDRGGSEAFF.

The V and J genes are TRBV6-5 and TRBJ2-1, with D possibly TRBD2 on 5 matching bases. CDR3 length: 12 residues. CDR1 and CDR2 (germline): MNHEY, SVGAGI. The V end lost 5 bases, the J end lost 13 bases, and 15 bases lay between the germline ends. The CDR3 coding sequence is TGTGCCAGCAGTCACCCTGGTGGAGGACAGTTCTTC. Amino acids: CASSHPGGGQFF.

This clone was observed once. The V gene is TRBV5-1, the J gene TRBJ2-1, with TRBD2 matching 8 bases. J was trimmed by 0 bases and V by 4 bases; bases with no gene match: 3. The CDR3 is made up of 15 amino acids. CDR1 is SGHRS, CDR2 YFSETQ, per germline. Here the CDR3 reads CASSLSGDSYNEQFF. The CDR3 DNA follows: TGCGCCAGCAGCCTTAGCGGGGACTCCTACAATGAGCAGTTCTTC. The full variable domain, in which reference TRBV5-1 and TRBJ2-1 provide the parts outside the CDR3, is KAGVTQTPRYLIKTRGQQVTLSCSPISGHRSVSWYQQTPGQGLQFLFEYFSETQRNKGNFPGRFSGRQFSNSRSEMNVSTLELGDSALYLCASSLSGDSYNEQFFGPGTRLTVL.

The chain carries TRBV5-1 and TRBJ1-1; possibly TRBD1 for D (5 bases). Germline V gene data show CDR1 as SGHRS and CDR2 as YFSETQ. V gave up 0 bases and J gave up 4 bases, with 13 bases separating them. This CDR3 is 15 amino acids long. Written as DNA, the CDR3 is TGCGCCAGCAGCTTGGTAGGGGCGTCTATCACTGAAGCTTTCTTT. Translating gives CASSLVGASITEAFF.

This clone has ten or more counts. This chain connects TRBV9 to TRBJ1-6, with 7 positions matching TRBD1. The CDR3 consists of 15 residues. Per the germline V gene, CDR1 is SGDLS and CDR2 is YYNGEE. Trimming at V came to 2 bases and at J to 5 bases, leaving 4 bases not matched to a gene. The CDR3 spells CASSVGTVNNSPLHF. The CDR3 DNA follows: TGTGCCAGCAGCGTGGGGACAGTGAATAATTCACCCCTCCACTTT.

This chain connects TRBV6-1 to TRBJ1-2, with D possibly being TRBD1 (6 bases). Germline V gene lookup returns CDR1 MNHNS and CDR2 SASEGT. Trimming took 7 bases from V and 4 from J, leaving 13 bases between them. CDR3 length: 13 amino acids. The CDR3 sequence: CASIPTGVYGYTF. In nucleotides, the CDR3 is TGTGCCAGCATCCCGACAGGTGTCTATGGCTACACCTTC.

This chain links TRBV11-2 with TRBJ2-5; 7 bases are shared with TRBD1. Germline loops: CDR1 SGHAT, CDR2 FQNNGV. V trimming: 4 bases; J trimming: 5 bases; junction bases outside the gene matches: 13. CDR3 length: 16 amino acids. The chain's CDR3 is CASSSRDRNPGETQYF. The CDR3 nucleotides are TGTGCCAGCAGCTCCCGGGACAGAAACCCGGGGGAGACCCAGTACTTC.

This clone has just a few counts. The chain combines TRBV5-6 with TRBJ1-2; a possible D gene is TRBD1 (6 bases). The CDR3 runs to 15 residues. V was cut by 0 bases and J by 8 bases, with 17 bases left in between. The germline V gene has CDR1 SGHDT and CDR2 YYEEEE. DNA of the CDR3: TGTGCCAGCAGCTTGGAATTCACAGGGTACGAAGGCTACACCTTC. Amino acid sequence: CASSLEFTGYEGYTF.

The V and J genes are TRBV19 and TRBJ1-5; 8 nucleotides match TRBD1. V gave up 3 bases and J gave up 7 bases; unmatched junction bases: 5. The CDR3 consists of 14 residues. Looked up from germline, CDR1 is LNHDA and CDR2 is SQIVND (reference sequence). DNA of the CDR3: TGTGCCAGTAGTATCTCGACAGGGGAGCAGCCCCAGCATTTT. This codes for CASSISTGEQPQHF.

The gene calls are TRBV5-8 and TRBJ2-1; 11 bases map to TRBD2. Germline CDR1 SGHTS, CDR2 YDEGEE. CDR3 length: 17 residues. V shed 7 bases, J shed 3 bases, and the junction held 12 bases outside the gene matches. The CDR3, as DNA: TGTGCCAGCGGCCCGGGACTAGCGGAGGTCGGCTACAATGAGCAGTTCTTC. Translated, it gives CASGPGLAEVGYNEQFF. The full variable domain, in which reference TRBV5-8 and TRBJ2-1 provide the parts outside the CDR3, is EAGVTQSPTHLIKTRGQQATLRCSPISGHTSVYWYQQALGLGLQFLLWYDEGEERNRGNFPPRFSGRQFPNYSSELNVNALELEDSALYLCASGPGLAEVGYNEQFFGPGTRLTVL.

This sequence joins TRBV11-2 and TRBJ1-2; D is ambiguous. The CDR3 is 15 residues long. The V and J ends lost 0 bases and 0 bases respectively, with 8 bases between them. The germline V gene encodes CDR1 SGHAT and CDR2 FQNNGV. CDR3 sequence (DNA): TGTGCCAGCAGCTTAGATCCGGGAGCTAACTATGGCTACACCTTC. This gives the protein CASSLDPGANYGYTF.

This clone occurred once. The chain carries TRBV28 and TRBJ1-5; perhaps TRBD1 as D (6 bases). V was clipped by 6 bases and J by 3 bases, with 15 bases between them. CDR1 MDHEN and CDR2 SYDVKM come from the germline V gene. CDR3 length: 15 amino acids. For the CDR3, the DNA is TGTGCCAGCAGCCCCCTGACAGGCAACAATCAGCCCCAGCATTTT. Its translation: CASSPLTGNNQPQHF.

A single count supports this clone. The gene calls are TRBV19 and TRBJ1-4; the D is unclear. Between the trimmed V and J ends, which lost 10 bases and 8 bases, there was a span of 5 bases. Germline V gene sequence: CDR1 LNHDA, CDR2 SQIVND (reference sequence). The CDR3 is 9 amino acids. The CDR3 loop is CATGEKLFF. In DNA, the CDR3 is TGTGCCACGGGAGAAAAACTGTTTTTT.

This chain uses TRBV2 with TRBJ1-2; TRBD1 agrees at 7 bases. After removal of 6 bases from V and 6 bases from J, the junction contained 7 bases not matched to a gene. CDR3 length: 13 amino acids. Germline CDR1 SNHLY, CDR2 FYNNEI. CDR3 amino acids: CASRVTGRHGYTF. In nucleotides, the CDR3 is TGTGCCAGCAGAGTGACAGGGAGGCATGGCTACACCTTC. Full variable domain (rest looked up from reference TRBV2 and TRBJ1-2): EPEVTQTPSHQVTQMGQEVILRCVPISNHLYFYWYRQILGQKVEFLVSFYNNEISEKSEIFDDQFSVERPDGSNFTLKIRSTKLEDSAMYFCASRVTGRHGYTFGSGTRLTVV.

CDR3 nucleotide sequence: TGTGCCAGCAGTTTCAACCGGGACAGTCACTACGAGCAGTACGTC. Translated: CASSFNRDSHYEQYV. The chain carries TRBV27 and TRBJ2-7, with TRBD1 matching 7 bases. This CDR3 has 15 residues. With V trimmed by 3 bases and J by 3 bases, 8 bases remained unmatched. Germline V gene lookup returns CDR1 MNHEY and CDR2 SMNVEV (reference sequence).

V is TRBV5-6 and J is TRBJ2-3, with TRBD2 as a possible D gene (5 bases). Trimming removed 2 bases from V and 5 bases from J, with 9 bases in between. The CDR3 loop spans 13 amino acids. Germline values: CDR1 SGHDT, CDR2 YYEEEE. The CDR3 DNA reads as TGTGCCAGCAGCTTCGGGGTTAAAGATACGCAGTATTTT. Its translation is CASSFGVKDTQYF. Full variable domain (remainder filled in from reference TRBV5-6 and TRBJ2-3): DAGVTQSPTHLIKTRGQQVTLRCSPKSGHDTVSWYQQALGQGPQFIFQYYEEEERQRGNFPDRFSGHQFPNYSSELNVNALLLGDSALYLCASSFGVKDTQYFGPGTRLTVL.